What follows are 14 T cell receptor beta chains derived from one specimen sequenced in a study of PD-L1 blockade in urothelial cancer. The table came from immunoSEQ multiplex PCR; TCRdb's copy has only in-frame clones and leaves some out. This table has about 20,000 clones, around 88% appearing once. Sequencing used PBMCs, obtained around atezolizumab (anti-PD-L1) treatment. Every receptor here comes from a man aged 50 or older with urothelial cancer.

CDR3 nucleotides: TGCAGTGCAGCACAGGAGTTCGGCTACACCTTC. Translated: CSAAQEFGYTF. This sequence joins TRBV20-1 and TRBJ1-2; a possible D gene is TRBD1 (5 bases). The CDR3 covers 11 residues. V lost 6 bases and J 8 bases, leaving 13 bases between the germline ends. Germline assignment: CDR1 DFQATT and CDR2 SNEGSKA (reference sequence).

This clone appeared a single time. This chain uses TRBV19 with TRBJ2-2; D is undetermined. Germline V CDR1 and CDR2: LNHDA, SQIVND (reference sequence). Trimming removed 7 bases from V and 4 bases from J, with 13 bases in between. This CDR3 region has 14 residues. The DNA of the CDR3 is TGTGCCAGTATGCCTGCATCTAGCACCGGGGAGCTGTTTTTT. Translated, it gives CASMPASSTGELFF.

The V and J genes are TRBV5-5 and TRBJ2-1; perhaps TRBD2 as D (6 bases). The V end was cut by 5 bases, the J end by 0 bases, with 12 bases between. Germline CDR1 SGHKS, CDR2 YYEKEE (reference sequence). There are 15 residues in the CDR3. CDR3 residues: CASSRDFSSYNEQFF. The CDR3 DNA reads TGTGCCAGCAGTCGGGACTTTAGCTCCTACAATGAGCAGTTCTTC. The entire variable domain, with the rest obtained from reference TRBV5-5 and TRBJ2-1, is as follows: DAGVTQSPTHLIKTRGQQVTLRCSPISGHKSVSWYQQVLGQGPQFIFQYYEKEERGRGNFPDRFSARQFPNYSSELNVNALLLGDSALYLCASSRDFSSYNEQFFGPGTRLTVL.

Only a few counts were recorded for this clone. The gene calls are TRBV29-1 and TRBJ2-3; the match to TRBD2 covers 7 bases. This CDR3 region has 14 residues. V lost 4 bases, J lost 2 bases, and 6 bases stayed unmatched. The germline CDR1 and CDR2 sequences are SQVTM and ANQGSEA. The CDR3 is CSVGKAGHTDTQYF. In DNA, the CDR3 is TGCAGCGTTGGTAAAGCGGGGCACACAGATACGCAGTATTTT.

In DNA, the CDR3 is TGTGCCAGCAGTTCCGGGACAGGACGTAACATTCAGTACTTC. The encoded protein is CASSSGTGRNIQYF. This chain uses TRBV28 with TRBJ2-4; the match to TRBD1 covers 8 bases. The V gene end was trimmed by 4 bases and the J gene end by 7 bases; junction bases not matched to a gene: 6. Germline loops: CDR1 MDHEN, CDR2 SYDVKM. This CDR3 is 14 amino acids long.

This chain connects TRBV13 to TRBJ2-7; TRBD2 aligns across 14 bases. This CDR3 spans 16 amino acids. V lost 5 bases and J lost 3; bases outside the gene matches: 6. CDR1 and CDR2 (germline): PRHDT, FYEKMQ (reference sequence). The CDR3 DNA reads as TGTGCCAGCAGCCCGGGACTAGCGGGAGTGAACTACGAGCAGTACTTC. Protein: CASSPGLAGVNYEQYF.

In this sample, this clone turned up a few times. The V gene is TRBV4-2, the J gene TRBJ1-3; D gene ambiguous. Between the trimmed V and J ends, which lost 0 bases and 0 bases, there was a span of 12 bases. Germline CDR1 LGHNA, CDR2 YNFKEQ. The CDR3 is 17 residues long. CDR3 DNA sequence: TGTGCCAGCAGCCAAGATTTCGGGTTAGGCTCTGGAAACACCATATATTTT. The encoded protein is CASSQDFGLGSGNTIYF.

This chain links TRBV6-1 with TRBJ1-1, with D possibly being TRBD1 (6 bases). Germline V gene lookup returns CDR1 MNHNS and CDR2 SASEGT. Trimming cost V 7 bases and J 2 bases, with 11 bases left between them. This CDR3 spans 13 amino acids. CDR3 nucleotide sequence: TGTGCCAGCACGAGGGGGGGTAACACTGAAGCTTTCTTT. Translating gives CASTRGGNTEAFF.

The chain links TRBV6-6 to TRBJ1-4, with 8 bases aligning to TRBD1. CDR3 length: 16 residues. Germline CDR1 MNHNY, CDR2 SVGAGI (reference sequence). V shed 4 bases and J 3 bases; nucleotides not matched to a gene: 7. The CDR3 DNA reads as TGTGCCAGCAGTTCGATTCAGGGGGCTGCTAATGAAAAACTGTTTTTT. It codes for CASSSIQGAANEKLFF.

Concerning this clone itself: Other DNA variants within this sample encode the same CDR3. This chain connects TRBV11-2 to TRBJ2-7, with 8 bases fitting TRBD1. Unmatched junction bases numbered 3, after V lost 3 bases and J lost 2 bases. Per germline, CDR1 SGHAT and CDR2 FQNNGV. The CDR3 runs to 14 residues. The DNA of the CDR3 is TGTGCCAGCAGCTTCCGGGACAGGACCTACGAGCAGTACTTC. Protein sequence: CASSFRDRTYEQYF.

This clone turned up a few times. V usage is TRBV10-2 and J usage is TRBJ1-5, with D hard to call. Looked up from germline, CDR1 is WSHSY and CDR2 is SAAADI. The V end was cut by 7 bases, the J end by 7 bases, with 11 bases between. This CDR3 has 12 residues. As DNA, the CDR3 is TGCGCCAGCACCAGCGGCCCACAGCCCCAGCATTTT. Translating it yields CASTSGPQPQHF.

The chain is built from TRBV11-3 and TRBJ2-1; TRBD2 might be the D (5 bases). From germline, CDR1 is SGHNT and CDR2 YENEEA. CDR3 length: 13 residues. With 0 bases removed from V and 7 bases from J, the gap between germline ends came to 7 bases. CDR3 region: CASSLEGGNEQFF. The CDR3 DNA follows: TGTGCCAGCAGCTTAGAGGGCGGGAATGAGCAGTTCTTC.

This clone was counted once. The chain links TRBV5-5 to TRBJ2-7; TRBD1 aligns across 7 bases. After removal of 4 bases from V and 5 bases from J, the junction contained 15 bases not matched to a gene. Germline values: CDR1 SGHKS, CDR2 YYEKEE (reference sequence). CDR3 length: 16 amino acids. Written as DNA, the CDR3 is TGTGCCAGCAGCGCGAGGGGGCCAGGGATGATCGACGAGCAGTACTTC. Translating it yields CASSARGPGMIDEQYF. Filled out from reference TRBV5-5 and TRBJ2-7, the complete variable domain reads DAGVTQSPTHLIKTRGQQVTLRCSPISGHKSVSWYQQVLGQGPQFIFQYYEKEERGRGNFPDRFSARQFPNYSSELNVNALLLGDSALYLCASSARGPGMIDEQYFGPGTRLTVT.

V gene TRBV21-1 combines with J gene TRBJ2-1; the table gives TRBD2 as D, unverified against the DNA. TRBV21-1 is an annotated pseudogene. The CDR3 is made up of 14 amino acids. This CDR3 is CASKSPFSYNEQFF. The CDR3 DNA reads TGTGCCAGCAAGAGCCCCTTCTCCTACAATGAGCAGTTCTTC.